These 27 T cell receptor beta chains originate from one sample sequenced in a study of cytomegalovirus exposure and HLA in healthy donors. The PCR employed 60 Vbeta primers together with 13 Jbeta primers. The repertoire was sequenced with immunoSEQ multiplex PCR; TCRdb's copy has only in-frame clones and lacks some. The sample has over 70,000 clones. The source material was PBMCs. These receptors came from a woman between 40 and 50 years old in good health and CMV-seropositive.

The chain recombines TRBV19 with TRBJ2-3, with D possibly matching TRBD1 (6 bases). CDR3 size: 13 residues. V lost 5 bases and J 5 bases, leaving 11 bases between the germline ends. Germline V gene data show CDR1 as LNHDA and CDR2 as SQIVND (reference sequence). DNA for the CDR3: TGTGCCAGTAGTGGGGGCAGGGGAGATACGCAGTATTTT. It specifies CASSGGRGDTQYF.

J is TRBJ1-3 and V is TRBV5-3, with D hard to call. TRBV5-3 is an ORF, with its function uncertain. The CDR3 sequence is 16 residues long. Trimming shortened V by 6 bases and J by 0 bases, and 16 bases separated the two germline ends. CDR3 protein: CARKSWTSSSGNTIYF. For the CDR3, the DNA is TGTGCCAGAAAATCCTGGACTTCCAGCTCTGGAAACACCATATATTTT.

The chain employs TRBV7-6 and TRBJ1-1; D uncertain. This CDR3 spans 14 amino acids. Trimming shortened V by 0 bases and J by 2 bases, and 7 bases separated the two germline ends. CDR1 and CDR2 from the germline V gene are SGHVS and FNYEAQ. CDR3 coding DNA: TGTGCCAGCAGCTTAGCGAGGGTCAACACTGAAGCTTTCTTT. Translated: CASSLARVNTEAFF.

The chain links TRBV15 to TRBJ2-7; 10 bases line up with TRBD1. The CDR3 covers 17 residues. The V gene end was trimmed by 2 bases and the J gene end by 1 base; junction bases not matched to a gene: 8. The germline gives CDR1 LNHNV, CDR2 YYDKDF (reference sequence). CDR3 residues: CATSRPTGGEGSYEQYF. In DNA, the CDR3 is TGTGCCACCAGCAGACCGACAGGGGGCGAAGGATCCTACGAGCAGTACTTC.

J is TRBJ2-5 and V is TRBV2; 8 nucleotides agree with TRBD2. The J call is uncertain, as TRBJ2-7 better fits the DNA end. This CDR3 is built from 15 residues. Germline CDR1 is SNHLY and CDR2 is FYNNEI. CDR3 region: CASSERLAGSYEQYF. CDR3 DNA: TGTGCCAGCAGTGAAAGGCTAGCGGGCTCCTACGAGCAGTACTTC.

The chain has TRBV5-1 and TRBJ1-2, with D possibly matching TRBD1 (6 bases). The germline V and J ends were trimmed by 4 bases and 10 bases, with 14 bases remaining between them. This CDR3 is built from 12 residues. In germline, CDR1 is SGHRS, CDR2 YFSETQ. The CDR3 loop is CASSDPGTNYTF. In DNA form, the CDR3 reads TGCGCCAGCAGCGATCCCGGGACAAACTACACCTTC. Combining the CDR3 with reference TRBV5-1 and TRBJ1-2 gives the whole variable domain KAGVTQTPRYLIKTRGQQVTLSCSPISGHRSVSWYQQTPGQGLQFLFEYFSETQRNKGNFPGRFSGRQFSNSRSEMNVSTLELGDSALYLCASSDPGTNYTFGSGTRLTVV.

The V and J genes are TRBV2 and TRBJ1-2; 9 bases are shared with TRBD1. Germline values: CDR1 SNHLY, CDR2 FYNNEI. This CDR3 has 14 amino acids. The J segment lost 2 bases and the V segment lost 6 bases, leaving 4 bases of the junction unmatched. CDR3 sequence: CASSRDRVNYGYTF. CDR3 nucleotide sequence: TGTGCCAGCAGCCGGGACAGGGTGAACTATGGCTACACCTTC.

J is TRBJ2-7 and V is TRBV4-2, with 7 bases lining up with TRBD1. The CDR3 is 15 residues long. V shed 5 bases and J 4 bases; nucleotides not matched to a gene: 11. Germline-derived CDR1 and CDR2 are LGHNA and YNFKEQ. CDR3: CASSNSGTELYEQYF. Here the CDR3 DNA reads TGTGCCAGCAGCAACTCCGGGACAGAACTATACGAGCAGTACTTC.

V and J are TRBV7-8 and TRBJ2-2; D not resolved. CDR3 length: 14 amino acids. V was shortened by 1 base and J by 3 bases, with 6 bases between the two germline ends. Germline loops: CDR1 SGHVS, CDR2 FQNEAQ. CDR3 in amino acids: CASSLDTHTGELFF. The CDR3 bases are TGTGCCAGCAGCTTAGACACCCACACCGGGGAGCTGTTTTTT.

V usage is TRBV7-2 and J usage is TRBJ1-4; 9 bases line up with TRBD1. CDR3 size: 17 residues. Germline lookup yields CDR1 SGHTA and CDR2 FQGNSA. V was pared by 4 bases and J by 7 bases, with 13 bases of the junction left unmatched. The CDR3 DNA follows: TGTGCCAGCAGCTCCCCCCGGGGGGGACAGGGTGCTGAAAAACTGTTTTTT. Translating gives CASSSPRGGQGAEKLFF.

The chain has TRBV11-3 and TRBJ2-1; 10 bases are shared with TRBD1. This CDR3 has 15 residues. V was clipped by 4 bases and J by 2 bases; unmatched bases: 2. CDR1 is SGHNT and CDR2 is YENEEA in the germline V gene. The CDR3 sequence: CASSSGTGAYNEQFF. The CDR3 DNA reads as TGTGCCAGCAGCTCCGGGACAGGGGCCTACAATGAGCAGTTCTTC.

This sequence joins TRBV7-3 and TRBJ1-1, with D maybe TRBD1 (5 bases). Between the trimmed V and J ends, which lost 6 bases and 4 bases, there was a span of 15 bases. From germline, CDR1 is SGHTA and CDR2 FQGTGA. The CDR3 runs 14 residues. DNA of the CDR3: TGTGCCAGCAGTCCCGGGGGGACGGGCACTGAAGCTTTCTTT. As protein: CASSPGGTGTEAFF.

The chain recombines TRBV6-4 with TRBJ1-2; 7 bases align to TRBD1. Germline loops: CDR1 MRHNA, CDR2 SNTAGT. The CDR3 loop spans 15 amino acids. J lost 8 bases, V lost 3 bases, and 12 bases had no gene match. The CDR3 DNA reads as TGTGCCAGCAGTGAAACAAGCCAGGGGGTGAGGGGCTACACCTTC. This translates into CASSETSQGVRGYTF.

DNA of the CDR3: TGTGCCAGCAGTAAAGGACTAGTGGTCGACAATGAGCAGTTCTTC. It specifies CASSKGLVVDNEQFF. J is TRBJ2-1 and V is TRBV11-1; 7 positions agree with TRBD2. Germline assignment: CDR1 SGHAT and CDR2 FQDESV (reference sequence). CDR3 size: 15 residues. Trimming took 6 bases from V and 5 from J; bases not matched to a gene: 10.

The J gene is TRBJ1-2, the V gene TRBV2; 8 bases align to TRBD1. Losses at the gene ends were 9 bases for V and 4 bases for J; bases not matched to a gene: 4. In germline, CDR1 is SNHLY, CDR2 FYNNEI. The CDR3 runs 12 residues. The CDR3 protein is CARRTGTYGYTF. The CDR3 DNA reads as TGTGCCAGGCGGACAGGGACCTATGGCTACACCTTC.

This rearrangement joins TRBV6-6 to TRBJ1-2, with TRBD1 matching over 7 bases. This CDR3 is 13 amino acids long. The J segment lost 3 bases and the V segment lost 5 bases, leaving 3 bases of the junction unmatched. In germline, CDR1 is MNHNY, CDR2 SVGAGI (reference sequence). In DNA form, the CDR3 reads TGTGCCAGCAGTCCGGGACAGCACTATGGCTACACCTTC. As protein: CASSPGQHYGYTF.

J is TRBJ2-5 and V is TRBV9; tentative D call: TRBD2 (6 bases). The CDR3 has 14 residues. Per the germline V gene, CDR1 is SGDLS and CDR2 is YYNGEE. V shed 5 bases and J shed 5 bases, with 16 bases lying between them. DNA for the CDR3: TGTGCCAGCAGTGTAAACTCCCGGGGGGAGACCCAGTACTTC. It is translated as CASSVNSRGETQYF.

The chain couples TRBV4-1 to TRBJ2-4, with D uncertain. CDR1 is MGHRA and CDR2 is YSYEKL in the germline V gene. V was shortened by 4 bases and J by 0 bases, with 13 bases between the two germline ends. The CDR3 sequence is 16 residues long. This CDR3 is CASSRSDLLAKNIQYF. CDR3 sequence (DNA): TGCGCCAGCAGCCGGTCCGACTTGTTAGCCAAAAACATTCAGTACTTC.

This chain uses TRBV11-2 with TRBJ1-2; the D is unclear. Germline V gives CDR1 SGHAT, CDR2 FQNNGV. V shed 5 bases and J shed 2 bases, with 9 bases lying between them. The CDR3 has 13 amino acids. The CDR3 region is CASSPSPNYGYTF. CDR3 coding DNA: TGTGCCAGCAGCCCAAGCCCAAACTATGGCTACACCTTC.

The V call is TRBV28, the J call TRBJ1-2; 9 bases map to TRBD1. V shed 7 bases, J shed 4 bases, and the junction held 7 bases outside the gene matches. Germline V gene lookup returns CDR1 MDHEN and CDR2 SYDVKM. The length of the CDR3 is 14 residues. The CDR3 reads CASTRTGVTYGYTF. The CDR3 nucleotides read TGTGCCAGCACCCGGACAGGGGTCACCTATGGCTACACCTTC.

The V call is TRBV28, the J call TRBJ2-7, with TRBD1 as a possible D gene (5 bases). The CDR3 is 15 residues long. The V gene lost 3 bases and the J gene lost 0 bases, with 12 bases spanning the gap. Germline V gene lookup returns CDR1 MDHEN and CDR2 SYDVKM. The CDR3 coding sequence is TGTGCCAGCAGTTTGACAGCTACGTCCTCCTACGAGCAGTACTTC. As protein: CASSLTATSSYEQYF. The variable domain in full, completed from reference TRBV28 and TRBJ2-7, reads DVKVTQSSRYLVKRTGEKVFLECVQDMDHENMFWYRQDPGLGLRLIYFSYDVKMKEKGDIPEGYSVSREKKERFSLILESASTNQTSMYLCASSLTATSSYEQYFGPGTRLTVT.

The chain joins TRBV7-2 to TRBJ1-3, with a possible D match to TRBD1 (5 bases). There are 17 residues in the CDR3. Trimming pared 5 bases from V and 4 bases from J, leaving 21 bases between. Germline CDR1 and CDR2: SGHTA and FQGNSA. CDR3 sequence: CASSPPDGGWGGNTIYF. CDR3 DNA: TGTGCCAGCAGCCCCCCGGACGGGGGATGGGGGGGAAACACCATATATTTT.

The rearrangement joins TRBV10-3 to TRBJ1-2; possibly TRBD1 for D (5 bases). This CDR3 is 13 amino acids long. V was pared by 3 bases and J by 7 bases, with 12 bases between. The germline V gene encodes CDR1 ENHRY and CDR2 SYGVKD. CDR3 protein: CAISDSGLVGYTF. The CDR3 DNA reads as TGTGCCATCAGTGATTCAGGGCTGGTTGGCTACACCTTC.

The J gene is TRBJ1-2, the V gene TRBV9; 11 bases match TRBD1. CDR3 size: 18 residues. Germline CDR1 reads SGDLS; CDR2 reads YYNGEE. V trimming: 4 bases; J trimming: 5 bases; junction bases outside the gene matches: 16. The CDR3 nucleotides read TGTGCCAGCAGCCCCCTGGCGGGACAGGGGGAGGTTAGGTATGGCTACACCTTC. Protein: CASSPLAGQGEVRYGYTF.

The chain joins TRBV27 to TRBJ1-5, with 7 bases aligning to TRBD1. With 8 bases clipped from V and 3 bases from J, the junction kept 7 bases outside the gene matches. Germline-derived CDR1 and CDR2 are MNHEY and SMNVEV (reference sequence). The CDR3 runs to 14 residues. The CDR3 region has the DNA TGTGCCAGCCGCCAGGGGGTCTTCAATCAGCCCCAGCATTTT. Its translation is CASRQGVFNQPQHF.

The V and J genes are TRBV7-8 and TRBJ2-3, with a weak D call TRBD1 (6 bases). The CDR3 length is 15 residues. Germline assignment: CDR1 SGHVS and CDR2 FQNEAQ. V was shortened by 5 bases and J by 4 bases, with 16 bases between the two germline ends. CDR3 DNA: TGTGCCAGCAGCCACAGGGTATCCAGGCCAGATACGCAGTATTTT. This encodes CASSHRVSRPDTQYF.

The CDR3 DNA reads TGTGCCAGTAGTATCGGTAGCGTGGGGGCCGATACGCAGTATTTT. This sequence encodes CASSIGSVGADTQYF. The J gene is TRBJ2-3, the V gene TRBV19, with D perhaps TRBD1 (6 bases). V lost 3 bases to trimming and J lost 6 bases, with 16 bases between them. The CDR3 runs 15 residues. Germline-derived CDR1 and CDR2 are LNHDA and SQIVND (reference sequence).